The source of this TCR beta chain is a study of blood T cell repertoires in COVID-19. Original analysis: Researchers report that nucleated cell counts were estimated from reference gene primer amplification. Sequencing used immunoSEQ multiplex PCR; TCRdb keeps in-frame clones, though not all of them. The DNA gave D and trimming, while V, J and clone size come from that table. This sample has roughly 220,000 clones, with 86% found just once. One Seattle source followed patients from active infection through their disease course. The sequenced sample was peripheral blood. The receptor comes from a woman between 45 and 65 years old with COVID-19, enrolled during active disease.

The CDR3 sequence is CAWNHNTGELFF. DNA for the CDR3: TGTGCCTGGAATCATAACACCGGGGAGCTGTTTTTT. The V call is TRBV30, the J call TRBJ2-2, with unresolved D. The CDR3 runs to 12 residues. Trimming cost V 4 bases and J 2 bases, with 5 bases left between them. Per germline, CDR1 GTSNPN and CDR2 SVGIG (reference sequence).